The clone carrying this T cell receptor beta chain was observed at least ten times. Its specificity is unknown. The entry originates in a study of CD8 T cells in ankylosing spondylitis. TCRdb called the 5' RACE reads again in MiXCR, with one record for every CDR3 protein. This sample has roughly 490,000 distinct CDR3 sequences, with roughly 5.3% found just once. General study results and limits: Earlier authors reported some of these motif variants in reactive arthritis synovial fluid and blood. Within ankylosing spondylitis blood, a TCR beta motif made up of seven to nine highly homologous variants appeared to be characteristic.

The sequence was collected from a male donor with ankylosing spondylitis. The sequenced sample was blood, either unsorted or a sorted T cell fraction (not recorded which).

The CDR3 DNA follows: TGCAGCGTGCTCAGGGGCCGGGGCTACACCTTC. It codes for CSVLRGRGYTF. The genes are TRBV29-1 and TRBJ1-2; D perhaps matches TRBD1 (6 bases). Germline-derived CDR1 and CDR2 are SQVTM and ANQGSEA. V lost 6 bases and J lost 8, with 13 bases in between. CDR3 length equals 11 residues.